The next 13 T cell receptor beta chains were all read from a single sample in a study of shared clonotypes between healthy human individuals. Data came from immunoSEQ multiplex PCR; TCRdb stores just in-frame clones and leaves some out. Of approximately 940,000 clones in the sample, around 80% are singletons; the top ten hold 1.5%. The specimen was memory CD4+ T cells sorted from blood. Subset noted: CD45RA-negative fraction. These receptor sequences come from a man in his late teens or twenties in good health.

This clone has a count of ten or more. An end of the junction differs from the germline gene, which may be a read error. Written as DNA, the CDR3 is TGTGCTAGCAGCTTATACGGGACGGGCGAGCAGTACTTC. It translates to CASSLYGTGEQYF. The chain carries TRBV7-7 and TRBJ2-7, with D perhaps assigned TRBD1 or TRBD2 (5 bases each). CDR1 and CDR2 from the germline V gene are SSHAT and FNYEAQ (reference sequence). This CDR3 comprises 13 residues.

This chain joins TRBV18 and TRBJ1-4; 8 bases are a match to TRBD1. The CDR3 has 16 residues. V shed 0 bases, J shed 7 bases, and the junction held 7 bases outside the gene matches. Germline lookup yields CDR1 KGHSH and CDR2 LQKENI. The CDR3 protein is CASSPPQQGGGEKLFF. The DNA of the CDR3 is TGTGCCAGCTCACCACCGCAACAGGGGGGCGGTGAAAAACTGTTTTTT.

This chain links TRBV28 with TRBJ1-4, with a tentative D call TRBD1 (5 bases). This CDR3 has 15 residues. The V gene's germline CDR1 is MDHEN and CDR2 SYDVKM. Deletions cut 4 bases from V and 7 bases from J, with 16 bases between. CDR3 nucleotides: TGTGCCAGCAGTTCAGGACAAGCCTCTGGTGAAAAACTGTTTTTT. Amino acid sequence: CASSSGQASGEKLFF.

This clone has only one observation. The chain recombines TRBV29-1 with TRBJ2-3, with D possibly TRBD2 on 6 matching bases. CDR1 and CDR2 (germline): SQVTM, ANQGSEA. The V and J ends lost 4 bases and 0 bases respectively, with 17 bases between them. The CDR3 has 16 amino acids. The CDR3 DNA is TGCAGCGTTGCCGGAATGGCGGGGACTAGCACAGATACGCAGTATTTT. Encoded protein: CSVAGMAGTSTDTQYF.

This chain uses TRBV2 with TRBJ2-2, with a weak D call TRBD2 (6 bases). V gave up 8 bases and J gave up 4 bases, with 17 bases separating them. This CDR3 has 15 residues. The germline V gene has CDR1 SNHLY and CDR2 FYNNEI. CDR3 region: CASHLHGGSTGELFF. Written as DNA, the CDR3 is TGTGCCAGCCATCTACATGGAGGGTCCACCGGGGAGCTGTTTTTT.

The rearrangement joins TRBV21-1 to TRBJ1-2; TRBD1, the table's D call, lacks a check against the DNA. TRBV21-1 is described as a pseudogene. The CDR3 is 17 residues long. In nucleotides, the CDR3 is TGTGCCAGCAGCAAAGAAGGGTCCGAGGACAGGGCGTATTGCTACACCTTC. Its protein is CASSKEGSEDRAYCYTF.

J is TRBJ2-2 and V is TRBV28; tentatively, D is TRBD1 (7 bases). Germline V gene lookup returns CDR1 MDHEN and CDR2 SYDVKM. This CDR3 region has 14 residues. The V and J ends lost 7 bases and 7 bases respectively, with 16 bases between them. CDR3: CASTNRGGVGELFF. Written as DNA, the CDR3 is TGTGCCAGCACAAACAGGGGAGGTGTCGGGGAGCTGTTTTTT. Together with reference TRBV28 and TRBJ2-2, the CDR3 gives the full variable domain: DVKVTQSSRYLVKRTGEKVFLECVQDMDHENMFWYRQDPGLGLRLIYFSYDVKMKEKGDIPEGYSVSREKKERFSLILESASTNQTSMYLCASTNRGGVGELFFGEGSRLTVL.

The chain employs TRBV28 and TRBJ2-4; D is unresolved. The germline V and J ends were trimmed by 1 base and 0 bases, with 10 bases remaining between them. Per germline, CDR1 MDHEN and CDR2 SYDVKM. This CDR3 has 16 amino acids. CDR3 protein: CASSLFNRIAKNIQYF. CDR3 DNA sequence: TGTGCCAGCAGTTTATTTAACAGAATAGCCAAAAACATTCAGTACTTC. Looking up the rest from reference TRBV28 and TRBJ2-4 gives the full variable domain: DVKVTQSSRYLVKRTGEKVFLECVQDMDHENMFWYRQDPGLGLRLIYFSYDVKMKEKGDIPEGYSVSREKKERFSLILESASTNQTSMYLCASSLFNRIAKNIQYFGAGTRLSVL.

J is TRBJ2-7 and V is TRBV10-3; perhaps TRBD2 as D (5 bases). Deletions cut 10 bases from V and 0 bases from J, with 13 bases between. This CDR3 has 13 amino acids. Germline V CDR1 and CDR2: ENHRY, SYGVKD. This chain's CDR3 is CATQAVPSYEQYF. CDR3 in DNA: TGTGCCACCCAAGCGGTCCCCTCCTACGAGCAGTACTTC.

The chain links TRBV2 to TRBJ1-5; 8 bases align to TRBD1. The CDR3 spans 14 residues. Unmatched junction bases numbered 8, after V lost 6 bases and J lost 7 bases. Germline V gene data show CDR1 as SNHLY and CDR2 as FYNNEI. In DNA form, the CDR3 reads TGTGCCAGCAGAGTCGACAGGGGAAGCCAGCCCCAGCATTTT. As protein: CASRVDRGSQPQHF.

V gene TRBV19 combines with J gene TRBJ2-1, with 8 bases lining up with TRBD1. Germline V gene sequence: CDR1 LNHDA, CDR2 SQIVND (reference sequence). This CDR3 contains 14 residues. The V and J ends lost 8 bases and 15 bases, in that order; junction bases with no gene match: 18. DNA of the CDR3: TGTGCCAGTGCCCCCAGGGGGCAGTGGGAGAATAGGTTCTTC. Amino acids: CASAPRGQWENRFF.

This chain joins TRBV9 and TRBJ1-4; perhaps TRBD1 as D (5 bases). Germline V lookup: CDR1 SGDLS, CDR2 YYNGEE. This CDR3 is 15 amino acids long. Deletions cut 0 bases from V and 3 bases from J, with 9 bases between. The CDR3 DNA reads TGTGCCAGCAGCGTAGCGTGGGGCTCTAATGAAAAACTGTTTTTT. It yields the protein CASSVAWGSNEKLFF.

This chain connects TRBV13 to TRBJ2-3, with D unclear. The V gene's germline CDR1 is PRHDT and CDR2 FYEKMQ (reference sequence). The CDR3 loop spans 13 amino acids. V dropped 5 bases and J dropped 4 bases, with 10 bases sitting between them. This CDR3 reads CASSPLRSDTQYF. Here the CDR3 DNA reads TGTGCCAGCAGCCCCTTACGATCAGATACGCAGTATTTT.